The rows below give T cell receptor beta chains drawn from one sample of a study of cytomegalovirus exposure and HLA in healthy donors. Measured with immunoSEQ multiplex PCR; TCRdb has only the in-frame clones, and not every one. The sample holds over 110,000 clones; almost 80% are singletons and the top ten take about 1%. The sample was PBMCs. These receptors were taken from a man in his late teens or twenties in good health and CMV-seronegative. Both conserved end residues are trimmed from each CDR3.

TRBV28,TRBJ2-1,ASSFRGRNNEQF
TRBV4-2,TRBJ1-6,ASSQGGHTNSPLH
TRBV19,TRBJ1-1,ASSRGPETSEAF
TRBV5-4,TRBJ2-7,ASSQSGLVGEQY
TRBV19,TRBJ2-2,ASTRIAGANTGELF
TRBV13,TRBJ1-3,ASSFTGVSYSVSGNTIY
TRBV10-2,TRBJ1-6,ASRFGSQDSPLH
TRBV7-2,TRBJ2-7,ASSPRQGLYEQY
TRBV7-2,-,ASKWAGPYEQY
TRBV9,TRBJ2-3,ASSRTGQGTADTQY
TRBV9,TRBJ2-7,ASSVESRGEQY
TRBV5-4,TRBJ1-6,ASSLEVGQTSSYNSPLH
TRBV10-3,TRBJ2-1,AISESGLAGGGEQF
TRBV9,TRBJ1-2,ASSVGQNYGYT
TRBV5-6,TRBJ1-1,ASSPLNRGNTEAF
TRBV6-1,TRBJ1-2,ASSPLTGVEGYT
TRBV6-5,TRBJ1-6,ASTFGGQGNSPLH
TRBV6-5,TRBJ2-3,ASNSYRGGTDTQY
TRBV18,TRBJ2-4,ASSLRRQGGAKNIQY
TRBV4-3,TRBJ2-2,ASSQDTNTGELF
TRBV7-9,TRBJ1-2,LTGTGYGYT
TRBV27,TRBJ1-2,ASSRPGQGYGYT
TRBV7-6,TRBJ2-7,ASSRLQGARNEQY
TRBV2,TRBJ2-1,ASIQGAYFEQF
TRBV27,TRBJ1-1,ASSTYSPTEAF
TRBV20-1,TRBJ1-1,SASVRTEAF
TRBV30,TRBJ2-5,AWSVARMQETQY
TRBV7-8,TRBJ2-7,ASSLGDRAGEQY
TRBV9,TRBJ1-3,ASSAREDRGRDTIY
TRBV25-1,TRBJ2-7,ASSENLGSYEQY